This T cell receptor beta chain was captured by sequencing in a study of T cell responses to AZD1222 COVID-19 vaccine. In regard to this clone: Antigen specificity is unknown.

TCRdb keeps only in-frame clones here, not all; method: immunoSEQ multiplex PCR. The data contain hundreds of thousands of clones, 90% to 95% of them singletons. Findings and limits, study-wide: Donor demographics were predominantly white British with a female majority; clonal diversity may be underestimated. Only a handful of AZD1222 recipients, roughly six in all, had baseline seropositivity. Without day 14 samples, only post-peak T cell repertoires were studied.

The sequencing used peripheral blood, collected 28 days after the second AZD1222 dose. The receptor was isolated from an adult who received the AZD1222 COVID-19 vaccine.

This CDR3 reads CAGQGPGLLTF. The CDR3 DNA follows: TGTGCCGGCCAGGGGCCAGGGCTCCTGACTTTC. This chain connects TRBV11-2 to TRBJ2-6; weak D call: TRBD1 (6 bases). Germline loops: CDR1 SGHAT, CDR2 FQNNGV. CDR3 length equals 11 residues. Trimming removed 11 bases at V and 14 bases at J, with 16 bases between.